This TCR beta chain appears in the sequencing data of a study of blood T cell repertoires in COVID-19. Study in general: Samples representing acute and convalescent COVID-19 were sourced from the United States, Italy and Spain. T cells, B-cell-depleted T cells, or PBMCs provided the cDNA or gDNA that served as material.

Original data processing: Reference gene primer amplification gave nucleated cell count estimates. Assay used: immunoSEQ multiplex PCR; TCRdb lists only in-frame clones, some missing. V and J calls and clone size are given by that table; D and trimming were obtained from the DNA. Altogether about 230,000 clones are present, roughly 80% being singletons, with the ten largest covering about 8%. Sequenced: peripheral blood. This TCR came from an elderly woman with acute or convalescent COVID-19.

The CDR3 nucleotides read TGTGCCAGCTCACCCTCTCAAACAGCAATAAATGAAGCTTTCTTT. This translates into CASSPSQTAINEAFF. The chain couples TRBV18 to TRBJ1-1, with D unresolved. The V end was cut by 3 bases, the J end by 7 bases, with 18 bases between. The CDR3 has 15 residues. Germline CDR1 reads KGHSH; CDR2 reads LQKENI.